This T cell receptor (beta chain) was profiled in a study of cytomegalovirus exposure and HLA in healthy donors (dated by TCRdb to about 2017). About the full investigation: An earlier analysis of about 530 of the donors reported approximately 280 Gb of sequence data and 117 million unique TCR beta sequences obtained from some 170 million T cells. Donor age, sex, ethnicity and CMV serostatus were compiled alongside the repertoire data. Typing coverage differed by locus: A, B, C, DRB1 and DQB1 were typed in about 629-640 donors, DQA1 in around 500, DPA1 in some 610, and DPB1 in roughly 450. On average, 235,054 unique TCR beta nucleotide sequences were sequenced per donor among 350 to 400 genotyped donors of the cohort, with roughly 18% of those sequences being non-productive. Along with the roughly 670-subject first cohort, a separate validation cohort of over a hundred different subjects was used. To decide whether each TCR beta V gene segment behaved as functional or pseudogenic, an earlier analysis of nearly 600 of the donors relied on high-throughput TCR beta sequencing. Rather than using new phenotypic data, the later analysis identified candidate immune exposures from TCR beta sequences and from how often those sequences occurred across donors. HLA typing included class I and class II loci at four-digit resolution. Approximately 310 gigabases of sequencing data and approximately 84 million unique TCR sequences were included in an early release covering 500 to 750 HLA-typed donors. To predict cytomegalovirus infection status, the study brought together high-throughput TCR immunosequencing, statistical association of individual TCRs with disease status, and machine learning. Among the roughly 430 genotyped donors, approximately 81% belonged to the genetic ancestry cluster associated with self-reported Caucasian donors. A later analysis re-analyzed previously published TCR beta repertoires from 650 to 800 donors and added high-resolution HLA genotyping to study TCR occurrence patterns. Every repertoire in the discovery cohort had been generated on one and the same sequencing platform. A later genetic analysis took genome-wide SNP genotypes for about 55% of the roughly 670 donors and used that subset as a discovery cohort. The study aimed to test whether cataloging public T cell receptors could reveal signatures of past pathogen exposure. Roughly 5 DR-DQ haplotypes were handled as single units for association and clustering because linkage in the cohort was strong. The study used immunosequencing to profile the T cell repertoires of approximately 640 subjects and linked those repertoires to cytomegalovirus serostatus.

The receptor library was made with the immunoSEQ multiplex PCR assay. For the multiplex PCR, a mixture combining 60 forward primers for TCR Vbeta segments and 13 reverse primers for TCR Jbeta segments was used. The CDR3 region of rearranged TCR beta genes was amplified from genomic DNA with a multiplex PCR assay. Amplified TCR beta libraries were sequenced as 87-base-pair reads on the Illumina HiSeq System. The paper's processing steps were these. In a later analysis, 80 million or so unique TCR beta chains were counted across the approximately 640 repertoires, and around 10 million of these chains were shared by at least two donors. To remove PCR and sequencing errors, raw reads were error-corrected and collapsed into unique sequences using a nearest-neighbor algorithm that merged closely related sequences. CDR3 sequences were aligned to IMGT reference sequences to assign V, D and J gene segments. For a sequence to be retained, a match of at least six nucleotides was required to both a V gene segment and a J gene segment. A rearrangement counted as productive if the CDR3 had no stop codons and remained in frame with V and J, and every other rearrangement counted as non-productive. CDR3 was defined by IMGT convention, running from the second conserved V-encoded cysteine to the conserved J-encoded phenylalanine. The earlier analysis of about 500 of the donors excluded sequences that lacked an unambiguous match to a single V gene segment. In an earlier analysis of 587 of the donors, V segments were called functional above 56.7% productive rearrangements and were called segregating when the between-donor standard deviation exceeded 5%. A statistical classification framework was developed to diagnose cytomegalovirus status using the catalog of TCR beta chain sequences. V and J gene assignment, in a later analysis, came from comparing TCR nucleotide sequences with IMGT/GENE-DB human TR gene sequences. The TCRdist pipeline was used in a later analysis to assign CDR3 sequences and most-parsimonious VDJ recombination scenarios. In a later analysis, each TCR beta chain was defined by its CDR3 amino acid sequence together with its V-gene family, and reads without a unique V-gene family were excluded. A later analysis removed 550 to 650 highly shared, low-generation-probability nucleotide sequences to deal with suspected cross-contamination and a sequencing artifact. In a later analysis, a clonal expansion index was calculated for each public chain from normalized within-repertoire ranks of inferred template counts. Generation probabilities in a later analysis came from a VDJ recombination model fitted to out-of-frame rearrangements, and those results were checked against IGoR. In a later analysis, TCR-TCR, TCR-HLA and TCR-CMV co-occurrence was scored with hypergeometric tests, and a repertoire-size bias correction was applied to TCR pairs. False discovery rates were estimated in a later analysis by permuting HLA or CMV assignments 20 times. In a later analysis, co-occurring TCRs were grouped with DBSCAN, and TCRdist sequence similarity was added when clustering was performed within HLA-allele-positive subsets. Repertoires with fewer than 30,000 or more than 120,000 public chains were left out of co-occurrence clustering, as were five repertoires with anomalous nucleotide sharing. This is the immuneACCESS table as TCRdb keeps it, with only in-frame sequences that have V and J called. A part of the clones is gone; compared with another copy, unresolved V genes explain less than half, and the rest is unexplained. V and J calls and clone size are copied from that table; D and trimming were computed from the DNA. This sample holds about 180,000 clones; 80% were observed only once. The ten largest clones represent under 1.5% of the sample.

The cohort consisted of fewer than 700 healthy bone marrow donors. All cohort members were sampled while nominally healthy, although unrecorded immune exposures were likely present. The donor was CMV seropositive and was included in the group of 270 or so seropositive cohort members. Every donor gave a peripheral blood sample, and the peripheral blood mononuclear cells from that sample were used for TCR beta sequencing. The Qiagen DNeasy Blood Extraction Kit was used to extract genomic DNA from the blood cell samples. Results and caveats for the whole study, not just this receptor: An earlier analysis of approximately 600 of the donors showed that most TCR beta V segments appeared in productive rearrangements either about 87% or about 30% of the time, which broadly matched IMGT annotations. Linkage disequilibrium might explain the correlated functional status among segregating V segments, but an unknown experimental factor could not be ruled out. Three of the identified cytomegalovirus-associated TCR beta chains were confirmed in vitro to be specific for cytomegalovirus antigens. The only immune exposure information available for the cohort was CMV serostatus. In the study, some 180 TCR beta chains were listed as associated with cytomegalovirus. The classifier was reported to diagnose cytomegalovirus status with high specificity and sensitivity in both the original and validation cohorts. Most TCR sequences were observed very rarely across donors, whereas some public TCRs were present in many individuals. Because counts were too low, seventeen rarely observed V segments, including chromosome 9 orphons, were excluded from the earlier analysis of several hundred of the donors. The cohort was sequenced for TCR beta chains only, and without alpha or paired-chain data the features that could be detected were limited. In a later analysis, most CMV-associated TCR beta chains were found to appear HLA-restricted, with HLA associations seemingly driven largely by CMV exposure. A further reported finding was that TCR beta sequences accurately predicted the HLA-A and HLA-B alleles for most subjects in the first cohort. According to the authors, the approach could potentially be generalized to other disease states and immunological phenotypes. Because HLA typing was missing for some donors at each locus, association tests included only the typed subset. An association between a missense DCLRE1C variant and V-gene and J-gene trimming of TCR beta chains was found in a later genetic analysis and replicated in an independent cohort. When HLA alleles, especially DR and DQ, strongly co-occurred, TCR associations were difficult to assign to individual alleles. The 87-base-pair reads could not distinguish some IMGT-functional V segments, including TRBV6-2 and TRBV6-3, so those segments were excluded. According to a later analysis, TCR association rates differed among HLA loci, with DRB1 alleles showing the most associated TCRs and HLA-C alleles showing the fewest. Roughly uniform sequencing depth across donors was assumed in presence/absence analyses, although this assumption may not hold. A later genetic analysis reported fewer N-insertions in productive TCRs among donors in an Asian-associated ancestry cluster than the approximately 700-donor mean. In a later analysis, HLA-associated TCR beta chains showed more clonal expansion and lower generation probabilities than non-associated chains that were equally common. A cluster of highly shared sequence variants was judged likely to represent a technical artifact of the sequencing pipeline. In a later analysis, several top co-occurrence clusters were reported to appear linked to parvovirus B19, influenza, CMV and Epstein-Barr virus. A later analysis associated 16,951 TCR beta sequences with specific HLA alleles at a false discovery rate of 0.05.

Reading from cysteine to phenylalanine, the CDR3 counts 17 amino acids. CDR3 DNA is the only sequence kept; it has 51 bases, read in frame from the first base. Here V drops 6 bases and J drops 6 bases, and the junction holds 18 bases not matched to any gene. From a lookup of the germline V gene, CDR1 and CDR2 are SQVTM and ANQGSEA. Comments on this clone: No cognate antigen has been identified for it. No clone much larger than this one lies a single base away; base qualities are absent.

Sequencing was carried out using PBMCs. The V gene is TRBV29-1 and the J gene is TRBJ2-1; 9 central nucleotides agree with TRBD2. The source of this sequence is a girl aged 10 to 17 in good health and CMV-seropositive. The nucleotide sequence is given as TGCAGCGTCTTTTCTCGAGACGGGACTAGCCAGAGCAATGAGCAGTTCTTC. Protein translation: CSVFSRDGTSQSNEQFF.